This passage covers 11 T cell receptor beta chains from one sample sequenced in a study of T cell repertoires in cytomegalovirus infection. The antigens for these receptors are not known. One entry per CDR3 protein results from TCRdb running MiXCR on the reads. The repertoire has around 540,000 distinct CDR3 sequences, 33% of them found once; the top ten carry about 17%. The sample in question was cultured PBMCs, obtained from culture after CMV antigen stimulation. Receptors originate from a human donor in good health (CMV status not recorded). Some clones in this sample may be carry-over from other donors' samples.

The CDR3 region is CCGGEKDRPQHF. The CDR3 DNA is TGCTGCGGGGGGGAGAAGGATCGGCCCCAGCATTTT. This chain connects TRBV29-1 to TRBJ1-5; a possible D gene is TRBD1 (5 bases). The germline CDR1 and CDR2 sequences are SQVTM and ANQGSEA. The CDR3 totals 12 residues.

In this sample, this clonotype turned up a few times. The CDR3 DNA reads as TGCAGTGCTGCCAGAGGGGATACGCAGTATTTT. Protein: CSAARGDTQYF. The J gene is TRBJ2-3, the V gene TRBV20-1, with D perhaps matching TRBD2 (5 bases). The CDR3 loop spans 11 amino acids. Germline assignment: CDR1 DFQATT and CDR2 SNEGSKA (reference sequence). V was pared by 5 bases and J by 6 bases, with 9 bases between.

This chain connects TRBV27 to TRBJ2-5; 10 bases align to TRBD2. The germline V gene has CDR1 MNHEY and CDR2 SMNVEV (reference sequence). CDR3 length: 15 amino acids. Trimming removed 6 bases from V and 2 bases from J; junction bases left unmatched: 6. The CDR3 DNA reads as TGTGCCAGCAGGCAAGCGGGAGGGGGGCAAGAGACCCAGTACTTC. Protein product: CASRQAGGGQETQYF.

The rearrangement joins TRBV10-3 to TRBJ2-7; 8 bases agree with TRBD2. The length of the CDR3 is 14 residues. The germline V gene encodes CDR1 ENHRY and CDR2 SYGVKD. J gave up 7 bases and V 5 bases, and 10 bases lay outside the gene matches. CDR3 sequence: CAISLLAERREQYF. DNA of the CDR3: TGTGCCATCAGTCTACTAGCGGAAAGACGAGAGCAGTACTTC.

This clonotype was seen only a few times. V gene TRBV7-2 combines with J gene TRBJ2-7; 8 nucleotides line up with TRBD2. This CDR3 has 13 residues. Germline-derived CDR1 and CDR2 are SGHTA and FQGNSA. J lost 6 bases, V lost 8 bases, and 9 bases had no gene match. This CDR3 reads CASSGGVLGEQYF. The CDR3 region has the DNA TGTGCCAGCTCGGGAGGGGTACTAGGCGAGCAGTACTTC.

The genes are TRBV15 and TRBJ1-5; D not certain. V dropped 3 bases and J dropped 0 bases, with 27 bases sitting between them. Per the germline V gene, CDR1 is LNHNV and CDR2 is YYDKDF (reference sequence). The CDR3 length is 21 residues. CDR3 region: CATSRDLRRARNIYSNQPQHF. The CDR3 nucleotides read TGTGCCACCAGCAGGGATCTTAGGCGGGCCCGAAATATTTATAGCAATCAGCCCCAGCATTTT.

The chain links TRBV4-3 to TRBJ2-5; TRBD2 is a possible D gene (5 bases). Per germline, CDR1 LGHNA and CDR2 YSLEER. CDR3 length: 14 residues. The germline V and J ends were trimmed by 1 base and 5 bases, with 11 bases remaining between them. CDR3: CASSQGLARETQYF. In nucleotides, the CDR3 is TGCGCCAGCAGCCAAGGGTTAGCGCGGGAGACCCAGTACTTC.

This clonotype was counted a single time. One junction end disagrees with the germline gene, perhaps due to a read error. V gene TRBV12-3 or TRBV12-4 combines with J gene TRBJ2-6; no reliable D call. The CDR3 is 15 residues long. The CDR3 here is CTSRHDLAGANVLTF. In nucleotides, the CDR3 is TGTACCAGCAGGCATGACTTAGCTGGGGCCAACGTCCTGACTTTC.

The rearrangement links TRBV20-1 to TRBJ2-1; 10 positions match TRBD2. The CDR3 contains 14 residues. From germline, CDR1 is DFQATT and CDR2 SNEGSKA (reference sequence). Losses at the gene ends were 3 bases for V and 6 bases for J; bases not matched to a gene: 5. In DNA, the CDR3 is TGCAGTGCTAGGTCGCTAGCGGGAGTCAATGAGCAGTTCTTC. Its translation is CSARSLAGVNEQFF.

This clonotype turned up a few times. The chain uses TRBV10-3 and TRBJ2-5, with TRBD2 matching over 11 bases. Germline V gene sequence: CDR1 ENHRY, CDR2 SYGVKD. V shed 11 bases and J 2 bases; nucleotides not matched to a gene: 7. CDR3 size: 14 residues. DNA of the CDR3: TGTGCCGCCGGACTAGCGGGCAATCAAGAGACCCAGTACTTC. It specifies CAAGLAGNQETQYF.

The table lists this clonotype with many counts. The gene calls are TRBV7-2 and TRBJ2-7; 7 nucleotides agree with TRBD2. J was trimmed by 5 bases and V by 3 bases; bases with no gene match: 4. The germline V gene encodes CDR1 SGHTA and CDR2 FQGNSA. The length of the CDR3 is 13 residues. The DNA for the CDR3 is TGTGCCAGCAGCTTGGCGGGAGAAGACGAGCAGTACGTC. The encoded protein is CASSLAGEDEQYV.